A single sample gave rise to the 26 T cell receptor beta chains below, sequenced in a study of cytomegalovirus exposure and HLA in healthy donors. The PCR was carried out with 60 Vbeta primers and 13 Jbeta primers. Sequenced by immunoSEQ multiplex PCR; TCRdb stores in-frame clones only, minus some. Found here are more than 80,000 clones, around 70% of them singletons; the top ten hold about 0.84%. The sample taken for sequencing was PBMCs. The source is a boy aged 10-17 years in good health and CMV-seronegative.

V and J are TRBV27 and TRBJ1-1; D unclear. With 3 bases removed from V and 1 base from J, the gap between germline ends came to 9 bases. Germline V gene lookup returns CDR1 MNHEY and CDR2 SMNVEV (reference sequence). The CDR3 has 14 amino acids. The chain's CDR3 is CASSLRDWNTEAFF. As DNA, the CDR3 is TGTGCCAGCAGTTTGCGGGATTGGAACACTGAAGCTTTCTTT.

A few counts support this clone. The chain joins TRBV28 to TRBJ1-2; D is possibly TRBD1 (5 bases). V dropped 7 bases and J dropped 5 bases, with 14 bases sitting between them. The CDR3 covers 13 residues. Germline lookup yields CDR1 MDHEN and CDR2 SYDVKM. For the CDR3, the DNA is TGTGCCAGCAAGCAGGGCGGGGAGTATGGCTACACCTTC. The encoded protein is CASKQGGEYGYTF.

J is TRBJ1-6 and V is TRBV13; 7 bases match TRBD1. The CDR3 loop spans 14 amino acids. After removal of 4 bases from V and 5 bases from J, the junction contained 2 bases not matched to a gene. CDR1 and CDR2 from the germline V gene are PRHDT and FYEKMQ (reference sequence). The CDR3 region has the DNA TGTGCCAGCAGCTGGACAGGTCATAATTCACCCCTCCACTTT. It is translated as CASSWTGHNSPLHF.

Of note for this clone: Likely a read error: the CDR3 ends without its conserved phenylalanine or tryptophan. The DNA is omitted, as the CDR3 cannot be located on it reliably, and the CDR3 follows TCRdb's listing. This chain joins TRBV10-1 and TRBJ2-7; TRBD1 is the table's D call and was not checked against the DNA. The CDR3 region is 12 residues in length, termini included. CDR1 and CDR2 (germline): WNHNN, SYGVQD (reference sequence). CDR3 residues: CASSELWDRDQL.

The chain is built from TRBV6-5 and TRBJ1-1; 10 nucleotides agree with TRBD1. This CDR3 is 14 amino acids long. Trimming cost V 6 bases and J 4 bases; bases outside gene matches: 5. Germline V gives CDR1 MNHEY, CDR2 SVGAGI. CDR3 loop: CASSRDRGGTEAFF. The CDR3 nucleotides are TGTGCCAGCAGCCGGGACAGGGGCGGCACTGAAGCTTTCTTT.

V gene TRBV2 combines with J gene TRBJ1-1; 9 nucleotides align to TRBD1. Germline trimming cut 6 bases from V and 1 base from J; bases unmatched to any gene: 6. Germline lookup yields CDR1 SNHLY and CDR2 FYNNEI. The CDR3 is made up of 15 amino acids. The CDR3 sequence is CASSHPGQGNTEAFF. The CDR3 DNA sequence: TGTGCCAGCAGCCACCCGGGACAGGGGAACACTGAAGCTTTCTTT.

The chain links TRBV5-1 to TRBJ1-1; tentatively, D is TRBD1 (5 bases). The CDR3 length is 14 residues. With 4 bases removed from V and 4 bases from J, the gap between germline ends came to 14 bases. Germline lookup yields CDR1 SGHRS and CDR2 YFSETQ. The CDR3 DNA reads TGCGCCAGCAGCCCTCCGACAGCCGCCACTGAAGCTTTCTTT. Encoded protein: CASSPPTAATEAFF.

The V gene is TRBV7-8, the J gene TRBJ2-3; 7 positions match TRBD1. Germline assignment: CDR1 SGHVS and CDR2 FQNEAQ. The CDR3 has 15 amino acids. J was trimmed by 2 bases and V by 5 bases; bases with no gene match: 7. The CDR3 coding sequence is TGTGCCAGCAGCAACCCGGGACAGCCCACAGATACGCAGTATTTT. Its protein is CASSNPGQPTDTQYF. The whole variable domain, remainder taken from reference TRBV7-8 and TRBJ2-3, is GAGVSQSPRYKVAKRGQDVALRCDPISGHVSLFWYQQALGQGPEFLTYFQNEAQLDKSGLPSDRFFAERPEGSVSTLKIQRTQQEDSAVYLCASSNPGQPTDTQYFGPGTRLTVL.

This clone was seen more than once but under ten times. CDR3 sequence (DNA): TGCGCCAGCAGCTTGGTGGCGGGGGGGACCTCGGATGAGCAGTTCTTC. This translates into CASSLVAGGTSDEQFF. This sequence joins TRBV5-1 and TRBJ2-1, with 9 positions matching TRBD2. Trimming at V came to 0 bases and at J to 8 bases, leaving 9 bases not matched to a gene. The CDR3 contains 16 residues. CDR1 is SGHRS and CDR2 is YFSETQ in the germline V gene.

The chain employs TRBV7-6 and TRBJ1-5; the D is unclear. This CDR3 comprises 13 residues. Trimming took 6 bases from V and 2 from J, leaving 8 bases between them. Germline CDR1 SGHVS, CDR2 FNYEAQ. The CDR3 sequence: CASSTDGNQPQHF. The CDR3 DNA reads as TGTGCCAGCAGTACAGACGGCAATCAGCCCCAGCATTTT.

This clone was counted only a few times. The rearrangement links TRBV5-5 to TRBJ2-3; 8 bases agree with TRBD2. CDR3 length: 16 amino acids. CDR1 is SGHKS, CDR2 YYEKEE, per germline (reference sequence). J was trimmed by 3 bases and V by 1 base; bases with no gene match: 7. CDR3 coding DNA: TGTGCCAGCAGCTTGCTTACTCGGGGGGGGACAGATACGCAGTATTTT. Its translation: CASSLLTRGGTDTQYF.

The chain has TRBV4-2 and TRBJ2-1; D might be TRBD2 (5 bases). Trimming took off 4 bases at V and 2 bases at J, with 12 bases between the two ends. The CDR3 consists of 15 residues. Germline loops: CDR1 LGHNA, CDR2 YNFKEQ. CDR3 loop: CASSLERKPYNEQFF. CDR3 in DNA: TGTGCCAGCAGCCTGGAGCGGAAACCCTACAATGAGCAGTTCTTC.

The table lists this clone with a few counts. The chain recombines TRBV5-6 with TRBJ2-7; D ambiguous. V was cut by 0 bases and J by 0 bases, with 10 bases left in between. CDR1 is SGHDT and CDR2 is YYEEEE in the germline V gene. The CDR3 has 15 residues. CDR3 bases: TGTGCCAGCAGCTTGGGCCCGTTGAGCTCCTACGAGCAGTACTTC. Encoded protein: CASSLGPLSSYEQYF.

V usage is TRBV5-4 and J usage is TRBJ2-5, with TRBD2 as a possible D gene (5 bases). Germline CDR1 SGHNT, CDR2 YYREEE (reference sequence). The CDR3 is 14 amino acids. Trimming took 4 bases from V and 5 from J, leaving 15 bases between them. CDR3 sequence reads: CASSRGPGLETQYF. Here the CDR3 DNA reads TGTGCCAGCAGCCGGGGTCCCGGGTTGGAGACCCAGTACTTC.

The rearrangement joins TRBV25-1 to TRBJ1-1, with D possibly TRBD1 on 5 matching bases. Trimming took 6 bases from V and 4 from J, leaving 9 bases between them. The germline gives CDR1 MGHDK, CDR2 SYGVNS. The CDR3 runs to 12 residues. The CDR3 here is CASRGGSTEAFF. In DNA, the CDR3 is TGTGCCAGCAGGGGGGGTTCCACTGAAGCTTTCTTT.

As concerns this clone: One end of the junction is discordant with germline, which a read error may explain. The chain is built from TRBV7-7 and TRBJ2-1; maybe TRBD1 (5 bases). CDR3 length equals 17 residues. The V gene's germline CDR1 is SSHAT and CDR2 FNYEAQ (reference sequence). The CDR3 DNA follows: TGTGCTAGCAGCAAGAGTGTAAGGGGCAGTAGCTACAATGAGCAGTTCTTC. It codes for CASSKSVRGSSYNEQFF. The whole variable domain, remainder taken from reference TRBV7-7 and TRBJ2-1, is GAGVSQSPRYKVTKRGQDVTLRCDPISSHATLYWYQQALGQGPEFLTYFNYEAQPDKSGLPSDRFSAERPEGSISTLTIQRTEQRDSAMYRCASSKSVRGSSYNEQFFGPGTRLTVL.

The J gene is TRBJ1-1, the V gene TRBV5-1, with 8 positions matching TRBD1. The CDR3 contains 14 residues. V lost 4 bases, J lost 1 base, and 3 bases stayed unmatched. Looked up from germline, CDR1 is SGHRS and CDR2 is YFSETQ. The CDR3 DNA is TGCGCCAGCAGCCGGGACAGGTCGAACACTGAAGCTTTCTTT. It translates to CASSRDRSNTEAFF.

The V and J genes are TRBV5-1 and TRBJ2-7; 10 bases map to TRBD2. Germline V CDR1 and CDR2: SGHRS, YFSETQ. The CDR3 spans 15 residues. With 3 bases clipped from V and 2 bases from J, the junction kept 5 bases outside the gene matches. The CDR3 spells CASSSGLALTYEQYF. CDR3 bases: TGCGCCAGCAGCTCGGGACTAGCGCTCACCTACGAGCAGTACTTC.

This chain's CDR3 is CASNVTTVVGANVLTF. CDR3 DNA sequence: TGTGCCAGCAACGTTACGACAGTGGTCGGGGCCAACGTCCTGACTTTC. The chain combines TRBV11-3 with TRBJ2-6; D may be TRBD1 (5 bases). This CDR3 has 16 residues. With 7 bases removed from V and 4 bases from J, the gap between germline ends came to 17 bases. Germline V gene data show CDR1 as SGHNT and CDR2 as YENEEA.

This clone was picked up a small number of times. CDR3 sequence (DNA): TGTGCCAGCAGCTTTAGCTATGGCTACACCTTC. Its translation: CASSFSYGYTF. The V and J genes are TRBV7-9 and TRBJ1-2, with D unclear. Trimming cost V 3 bases and J 4 bases, with 3 bases left between them. From germline, CDR1 is SEHNR and CDR2 FQNEAQ (reference sequence). This CDR3 region has 11 residues.

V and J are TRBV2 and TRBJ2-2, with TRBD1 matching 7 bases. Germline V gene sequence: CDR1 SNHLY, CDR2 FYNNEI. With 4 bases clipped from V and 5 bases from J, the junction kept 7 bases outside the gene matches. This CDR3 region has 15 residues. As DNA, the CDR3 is TGTGCCAGCAGTGTGGGAGTCAGGGGGACCGGGGAGCTGTTTTTT. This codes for CASSVGVRGTGELFF.

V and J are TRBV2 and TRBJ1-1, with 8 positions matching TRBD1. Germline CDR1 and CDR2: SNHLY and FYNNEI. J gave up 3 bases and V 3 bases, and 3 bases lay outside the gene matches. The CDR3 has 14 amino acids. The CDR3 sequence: CASSEDRVYTEAFF. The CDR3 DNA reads TGTGCCAGCAGTGAGGACAGGGTTTACACTGAAGCTTTCTTT.

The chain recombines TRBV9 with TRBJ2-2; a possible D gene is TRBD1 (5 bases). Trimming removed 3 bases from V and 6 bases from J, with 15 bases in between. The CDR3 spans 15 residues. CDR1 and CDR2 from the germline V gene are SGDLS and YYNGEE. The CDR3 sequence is CASSESRVSPGELFF. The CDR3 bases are TGTGCCAGCAGCGAAAGCAGGGTATCTCCCGGGGAGCTGTTTTTT.

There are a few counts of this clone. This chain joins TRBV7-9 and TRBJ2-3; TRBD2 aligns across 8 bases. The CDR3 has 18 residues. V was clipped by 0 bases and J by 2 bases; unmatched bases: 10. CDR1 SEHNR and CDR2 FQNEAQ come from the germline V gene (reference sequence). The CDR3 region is CASSLAFGAGGLTDTQYF. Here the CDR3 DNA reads TGTGCCAGCAGCTTAGCGTTTGGGGCGGGGGGTCTCACAGATACGCAGTATTTT.

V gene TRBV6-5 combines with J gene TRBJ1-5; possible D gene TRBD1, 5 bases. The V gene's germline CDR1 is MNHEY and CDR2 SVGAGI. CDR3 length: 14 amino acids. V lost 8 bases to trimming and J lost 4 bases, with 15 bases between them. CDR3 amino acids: CASSKRGGNQPQHF. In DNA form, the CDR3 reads TGTGCCAGCTCCAAACGGGGGGGTAATCAGCCCCAGCATTTT.

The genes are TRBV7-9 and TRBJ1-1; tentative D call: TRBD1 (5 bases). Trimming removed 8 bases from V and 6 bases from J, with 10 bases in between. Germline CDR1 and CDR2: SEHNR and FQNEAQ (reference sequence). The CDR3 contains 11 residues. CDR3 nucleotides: TGTGCCAGCCAAAGGGGCGCTGAAGCTTTCTTT. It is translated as CASQRGAEAFF. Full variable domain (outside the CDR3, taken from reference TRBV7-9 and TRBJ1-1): DTGVSQNPRHKITKRGQNVTFRCDPISEHNRLYWYRQTLGQGPEFLTYFQNEAQLEKSRLLSDRFSAERPKGSFSTLEIQRTEQGDSAMYLCASQRGAEAFFGQGTRLTVV.